Given below is one TCR beta chain in context. The data stem from a study of Ad26.COV2.S vaccination and SARS-CoV-2 variants. This CDR3 spans 15 amino acids. CDR1 and CDR2 (germline): LGHDT, YNNKEL (reference sequence). The ends were cut back, 3 bases at V and 4 bases at J, with 13 bases in the middle. Assay used: immunoSEQ multiplex PCR; TCRdb lists only in-frame clones, some missing. The profile covers under 300,000 clones, with 87% appearing a single time and 2.5% to 3.5% taken by the ten largest. Sample treatment: roughly 18 received Ad26.COV2.S at low or high dose, single or two shots; five or six received placebo; per-sample allocation not given. Day 63 after the first injection of vaccine or placebo was the sampling time. Boston provided a donor who was an adult aged 18-55 years.

The TCR sequence derives from a person between 18 and 60 years old who received the Ad26.COV2.S COVID-19 vaccine or a placebo. The genes are TRBV3-1 (or the pseudogene TRBV3-2) and TRBJ1-5; D is perhaps TRBD1 (5 bases). This specimen consisted of peripheral blood, obtained in a trial of Ad26.COV2.S vaccine versus placebo. The CDR3 DNA is TGTGCCAGCAGCCATGCAGGGATCGGGAATCAGCCCCAGCATTTT. Its protein product is CASSHAGIGNQPQHF.